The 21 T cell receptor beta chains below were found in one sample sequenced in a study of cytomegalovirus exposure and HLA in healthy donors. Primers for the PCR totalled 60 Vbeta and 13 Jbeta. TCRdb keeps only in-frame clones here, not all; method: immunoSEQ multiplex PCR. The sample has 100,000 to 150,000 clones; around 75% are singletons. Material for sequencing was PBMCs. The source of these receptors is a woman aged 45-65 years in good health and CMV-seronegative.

This CDR3 is CAISESPGGSYNEQFF. Written as DNA, the CDR3 is TGTGCCATCAGTGAGTCCCCAGGGGGCTCCTACAATGAGCAGTTCTTC. The chain carries TRBV10-3 and TRBJ2-1, with 7 positions matching TRBD1. The V and J ends lost 0 bases and 0 bases, in that order; junction bases with no gene match: 2. Germline lookup yields CDR1 ENHRY and CDR2 SYGVKD. The CDR3 spans 16 residues.

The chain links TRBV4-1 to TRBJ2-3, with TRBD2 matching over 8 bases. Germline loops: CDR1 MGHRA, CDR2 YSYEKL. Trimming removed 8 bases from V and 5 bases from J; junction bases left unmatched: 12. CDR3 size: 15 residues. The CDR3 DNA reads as TGCGCCAGCGCCCGCAGCGGGAGTATGGTAGATACGCAGTATTTT. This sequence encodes CASARSGSMVDTQYF.

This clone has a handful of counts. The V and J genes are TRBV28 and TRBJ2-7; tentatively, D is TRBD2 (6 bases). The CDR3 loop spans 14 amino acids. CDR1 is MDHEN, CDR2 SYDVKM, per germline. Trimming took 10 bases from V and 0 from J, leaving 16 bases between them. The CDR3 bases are TGTGCCACCCGGCAACGGGGGAGCTCCTACGAGCAGTACTTC. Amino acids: CATRQRGSSYEQYF.

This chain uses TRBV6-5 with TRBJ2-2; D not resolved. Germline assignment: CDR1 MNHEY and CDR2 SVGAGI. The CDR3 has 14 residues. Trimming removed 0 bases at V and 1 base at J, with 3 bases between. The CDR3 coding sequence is TGTGCCAGCAGTTACTCACTGAACACCGGGGAGCTGTTTTTT. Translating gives CASSYSLNTGELFF.

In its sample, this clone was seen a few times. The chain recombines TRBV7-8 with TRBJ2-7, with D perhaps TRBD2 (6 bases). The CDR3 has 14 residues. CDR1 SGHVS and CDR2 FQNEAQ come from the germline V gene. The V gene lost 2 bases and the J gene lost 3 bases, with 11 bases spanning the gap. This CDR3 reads CASSLSRGFYEQYF. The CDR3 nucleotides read TGTGCCAGCAGCTTATCGCGGGGTTTCTACGAGCAGTACTTC.

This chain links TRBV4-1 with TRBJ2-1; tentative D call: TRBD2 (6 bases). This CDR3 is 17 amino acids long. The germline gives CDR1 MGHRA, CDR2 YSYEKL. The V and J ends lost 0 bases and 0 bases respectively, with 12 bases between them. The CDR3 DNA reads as TGCGCCAGCAGCCAAGAAAGAGCCGGGAGCTCCTACAATGAGCAGTTCTTC. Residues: CASSQERAGSSYNEQFF.

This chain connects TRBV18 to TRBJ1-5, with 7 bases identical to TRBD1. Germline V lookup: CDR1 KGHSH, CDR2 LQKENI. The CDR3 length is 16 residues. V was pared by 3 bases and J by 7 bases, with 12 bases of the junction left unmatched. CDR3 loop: CASSPSPGTDIQPQHF. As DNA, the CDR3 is TGTGCCAGCTCACCTTCCCCGGGGACAGACATACAGCCCCAGCATTTT.

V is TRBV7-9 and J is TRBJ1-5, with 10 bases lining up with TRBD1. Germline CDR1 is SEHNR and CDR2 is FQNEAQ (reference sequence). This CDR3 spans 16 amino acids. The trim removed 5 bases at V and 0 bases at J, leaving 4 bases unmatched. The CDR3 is CASSTGQGDSNQPQHF. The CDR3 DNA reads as TGTGCCAGCAGCACAGGACAGGGGGATAGCAATCAGCCCCAGCATTTT.

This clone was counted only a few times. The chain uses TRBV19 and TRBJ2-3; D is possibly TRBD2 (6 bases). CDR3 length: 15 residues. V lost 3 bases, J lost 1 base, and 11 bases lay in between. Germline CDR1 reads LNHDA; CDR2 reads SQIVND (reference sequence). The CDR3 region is CASSIWREGTDTQYF. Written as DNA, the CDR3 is TGTGCCAGTAGTATCTGGCGGGAAGGCACAGATACGCAGTATTTT.

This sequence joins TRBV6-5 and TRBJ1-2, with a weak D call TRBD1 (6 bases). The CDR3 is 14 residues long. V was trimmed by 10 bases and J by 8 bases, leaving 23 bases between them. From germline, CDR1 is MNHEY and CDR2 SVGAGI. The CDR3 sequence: CATSLEGDFNGYTF. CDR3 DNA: TGTGCCACCAGCCTTGAGGGGGATTTTAACGGCTACACCTTC.

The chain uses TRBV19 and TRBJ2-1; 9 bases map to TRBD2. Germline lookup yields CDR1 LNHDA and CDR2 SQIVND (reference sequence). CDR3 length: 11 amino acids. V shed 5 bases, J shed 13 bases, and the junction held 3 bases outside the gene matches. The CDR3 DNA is TGTGCCAGTAGTTCGGGACTAGCCCAGTTCTTC. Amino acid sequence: CASSSGLAQFF.

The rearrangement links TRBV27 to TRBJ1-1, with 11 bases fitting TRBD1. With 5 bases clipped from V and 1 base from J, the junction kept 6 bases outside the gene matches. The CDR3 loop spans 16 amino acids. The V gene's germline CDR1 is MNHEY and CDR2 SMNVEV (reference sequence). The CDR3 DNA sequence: TGTGCCAGCAGTAATACCGGGACAGGGGGGAACACTGAAGCTTTCTTT. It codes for CASSNTGTGGNTEAFF.

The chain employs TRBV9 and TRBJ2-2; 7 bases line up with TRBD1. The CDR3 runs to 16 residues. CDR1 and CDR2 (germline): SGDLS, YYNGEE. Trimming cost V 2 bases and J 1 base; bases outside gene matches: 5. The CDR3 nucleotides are TGTGCCAGCAGCGTGAGAAGGGGGCTGAACACCGGGGAGCTGTTTTTT. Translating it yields CASSVRRGLNTGELFF.

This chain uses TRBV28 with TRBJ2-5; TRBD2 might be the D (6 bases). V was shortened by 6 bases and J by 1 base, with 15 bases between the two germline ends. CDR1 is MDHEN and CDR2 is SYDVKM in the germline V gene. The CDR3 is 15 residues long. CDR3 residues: CASRPSGTRQETQYF. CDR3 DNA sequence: TGTGCCAGCAGGCCTTCCGGGACTCGCCAAGAGACCCAGTACTTC.

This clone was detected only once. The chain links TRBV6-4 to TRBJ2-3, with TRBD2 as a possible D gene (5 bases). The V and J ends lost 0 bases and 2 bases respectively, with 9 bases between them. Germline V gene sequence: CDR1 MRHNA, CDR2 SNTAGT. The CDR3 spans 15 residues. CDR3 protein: CASSDSGLPTDTQYF. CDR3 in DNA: TGTGCCAGCAGTGACTCTGGACTCCCCACAGATACGCAGTATTTT.

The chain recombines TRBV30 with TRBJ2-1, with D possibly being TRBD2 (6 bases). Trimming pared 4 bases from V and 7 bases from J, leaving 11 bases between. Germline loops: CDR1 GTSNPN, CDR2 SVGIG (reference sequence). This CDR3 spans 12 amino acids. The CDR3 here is CAWTGSGNEQFF. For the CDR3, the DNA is TGTGCCTGGACCGGGAGTGGAAATGAGCAGTTCTTC.

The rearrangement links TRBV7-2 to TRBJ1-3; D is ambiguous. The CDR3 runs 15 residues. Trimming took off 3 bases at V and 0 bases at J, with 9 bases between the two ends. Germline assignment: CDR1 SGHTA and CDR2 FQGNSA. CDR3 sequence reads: CASSFPGSSGNTIYF. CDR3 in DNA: TGTGCCAGCAGCTTCCCTGGCAGCTCTGGAAACACCATATATTTT. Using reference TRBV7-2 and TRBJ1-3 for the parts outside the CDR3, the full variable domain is GAGVSQSPSNKVTEKGKDVELRCDPISGHTALYWYRQSLGQGLEFLIYFQGNSAPDKSGLPSDRFSAERTGGSVSTLTIQRTQQEDSAVYLCASSFPGSSGNTIYFGEGSWLTVV.

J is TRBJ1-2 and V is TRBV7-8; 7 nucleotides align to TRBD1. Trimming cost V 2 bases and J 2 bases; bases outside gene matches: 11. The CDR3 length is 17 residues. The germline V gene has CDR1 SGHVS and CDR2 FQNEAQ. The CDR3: CASSLSRTGFTNYGYTF. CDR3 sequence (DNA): TGTGCCAGCAGCTTAAGTAGGACAGGCTTTACGAACTATGGCTACACCTTC.

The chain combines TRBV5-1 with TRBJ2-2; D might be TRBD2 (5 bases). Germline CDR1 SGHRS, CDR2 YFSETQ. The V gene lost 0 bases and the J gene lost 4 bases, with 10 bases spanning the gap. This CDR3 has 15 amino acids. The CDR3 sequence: CASSLGAGITGELFF. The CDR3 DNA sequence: TGCGCCAGCAGCTTGGGCGCGGGTATCACCGGGGAGCTGTTTTTT.

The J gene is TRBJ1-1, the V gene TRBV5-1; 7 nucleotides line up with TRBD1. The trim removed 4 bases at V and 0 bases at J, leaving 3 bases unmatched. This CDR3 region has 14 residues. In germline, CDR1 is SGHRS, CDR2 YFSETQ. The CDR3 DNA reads TGCGCCAGCAGCCGGGGACAGATGAACACTGAAGCTTTCTTT. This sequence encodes CASSRGQMNTEAFF.

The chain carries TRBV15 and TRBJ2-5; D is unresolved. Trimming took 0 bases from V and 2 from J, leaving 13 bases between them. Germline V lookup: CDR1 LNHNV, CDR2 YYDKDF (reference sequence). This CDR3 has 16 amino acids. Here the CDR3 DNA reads TGTGCCACCAGCAGAGAAAGGTTCGCGGAACAAGAGACCCAGTACTTC. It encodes CATSRERFAEQETQYF.